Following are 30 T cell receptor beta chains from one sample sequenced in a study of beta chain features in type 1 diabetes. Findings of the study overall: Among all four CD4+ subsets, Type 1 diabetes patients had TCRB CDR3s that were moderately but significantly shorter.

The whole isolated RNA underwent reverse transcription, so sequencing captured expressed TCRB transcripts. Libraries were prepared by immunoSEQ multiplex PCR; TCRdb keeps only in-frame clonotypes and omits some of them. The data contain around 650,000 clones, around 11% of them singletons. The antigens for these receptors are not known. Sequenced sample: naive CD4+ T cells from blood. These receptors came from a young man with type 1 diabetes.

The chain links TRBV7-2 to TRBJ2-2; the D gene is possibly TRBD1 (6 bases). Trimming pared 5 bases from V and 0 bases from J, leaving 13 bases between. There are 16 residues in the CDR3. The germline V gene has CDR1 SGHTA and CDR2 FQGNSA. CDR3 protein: CASSPGTNANTGELFF. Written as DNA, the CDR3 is TGTGCCAGCAGCCCCGGGACAAACGCGAACACCGGGGAGCTGTTTTTT.

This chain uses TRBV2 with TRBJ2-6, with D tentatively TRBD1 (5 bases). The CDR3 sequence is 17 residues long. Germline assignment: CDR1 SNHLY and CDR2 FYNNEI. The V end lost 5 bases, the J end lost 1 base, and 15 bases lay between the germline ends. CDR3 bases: TGTGCCAGCAGTCCCGAAGGGGTAGTGTCTGGGGCCAACGTCCTGACTTTC. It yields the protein CASSPEGVVSGANVLTF.

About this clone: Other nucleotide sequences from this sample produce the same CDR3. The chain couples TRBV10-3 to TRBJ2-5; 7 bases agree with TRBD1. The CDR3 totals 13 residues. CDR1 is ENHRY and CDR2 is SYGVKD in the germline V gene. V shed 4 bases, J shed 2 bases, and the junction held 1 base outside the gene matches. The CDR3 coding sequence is TGTGCCATCAGTGGGACAGGTCAAGAGACCCAGTACTTC. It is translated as CAISGTGQETQYF.

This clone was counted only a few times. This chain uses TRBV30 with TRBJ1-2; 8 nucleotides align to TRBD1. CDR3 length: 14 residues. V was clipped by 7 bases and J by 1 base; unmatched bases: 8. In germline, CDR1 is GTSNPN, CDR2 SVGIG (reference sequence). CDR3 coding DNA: TGTGCCTCGTCCGCGACAGGGGATAACTATGGCTACACCTTC. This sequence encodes CASSATGDNYGYTF.

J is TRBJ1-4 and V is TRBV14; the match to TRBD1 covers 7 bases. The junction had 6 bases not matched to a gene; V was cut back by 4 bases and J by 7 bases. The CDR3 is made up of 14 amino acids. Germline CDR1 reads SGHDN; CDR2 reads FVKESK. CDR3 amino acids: CASSPRQGGEKLFF. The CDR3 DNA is TGTGCCAGCAGCCCTCGACAGGGCGGTGAAAAACTGTTTTTT.

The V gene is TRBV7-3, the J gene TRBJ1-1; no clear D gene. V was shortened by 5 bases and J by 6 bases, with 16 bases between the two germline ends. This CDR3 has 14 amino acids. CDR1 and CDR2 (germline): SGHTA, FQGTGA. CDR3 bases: TGTGCCAGCAGCGAACTGGAACTAGCCCCTGAAGCTTTCTTT. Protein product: CASSELELAPEAFF.

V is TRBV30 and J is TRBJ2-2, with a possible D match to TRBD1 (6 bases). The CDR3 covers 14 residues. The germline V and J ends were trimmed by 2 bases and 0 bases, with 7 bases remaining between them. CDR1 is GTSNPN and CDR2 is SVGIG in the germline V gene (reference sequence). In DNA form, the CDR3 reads TGTGCCTGGAGTCAGGGGCCGAACACCGGGGAGCTGTTTTTT. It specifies CAWSQGPNTGELFF.

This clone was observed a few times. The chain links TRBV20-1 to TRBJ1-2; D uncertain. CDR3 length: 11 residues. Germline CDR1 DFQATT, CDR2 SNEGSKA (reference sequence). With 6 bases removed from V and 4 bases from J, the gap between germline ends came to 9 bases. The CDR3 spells CSAPLAYGYTF. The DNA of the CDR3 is TGCAGTGCCCCGTTGGCCTATGGCTACACCTTC.

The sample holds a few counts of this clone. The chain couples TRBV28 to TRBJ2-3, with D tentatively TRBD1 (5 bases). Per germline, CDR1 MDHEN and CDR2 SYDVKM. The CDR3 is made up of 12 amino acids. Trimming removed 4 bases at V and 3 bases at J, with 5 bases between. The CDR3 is CASSSGTDTQYF. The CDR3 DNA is TGTGCCAGCAGTTCAGGGACAGATACGCAGTATTTT.

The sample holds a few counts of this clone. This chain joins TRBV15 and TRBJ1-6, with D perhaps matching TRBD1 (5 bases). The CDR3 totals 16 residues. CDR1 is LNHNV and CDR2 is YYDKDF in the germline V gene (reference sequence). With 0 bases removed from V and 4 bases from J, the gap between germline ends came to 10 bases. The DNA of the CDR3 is TGTGCCACCAGCAGAGACACGGGGACTTATAATTCACCCCTCCACTTT. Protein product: CATSRDTGTYNSPLHF.

CDR3 nucleotide sequence: TGTGCCAGCGGGGGGGCCTCGAGGTCCGTCCAGTACTTC. Its protein is CASGGASRSVQYF. The chain couples TRBV9 to TRBJ2-5; D may be TRBD2 (7 bases). Trimming removed 7 bases from V and 10 bases from J, with 20 bases in between. The CDR3 extends over 13 amino acids. Germline CDR1 SGDLS, CDR2 YYNGEE.

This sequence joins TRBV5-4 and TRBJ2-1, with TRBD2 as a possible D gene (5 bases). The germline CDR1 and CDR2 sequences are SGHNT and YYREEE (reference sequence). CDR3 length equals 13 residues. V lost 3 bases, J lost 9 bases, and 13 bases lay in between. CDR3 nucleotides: TGTGCCAGCAGCTCGTCCCTTCGGGGTGAGCAGTTCTTC. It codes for CASSSSLRGEQFF. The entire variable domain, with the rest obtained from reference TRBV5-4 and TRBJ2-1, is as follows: ETGVTQSPTHLIKTRGQQVTLRCSSQSGHNTVSWYQQALGQGPQFIFQYYREEENGRGNFPPRFSGLQFPNYSSELNVNALELDDSALYLCASSSSLRGEQFFGPGTRLTVL.

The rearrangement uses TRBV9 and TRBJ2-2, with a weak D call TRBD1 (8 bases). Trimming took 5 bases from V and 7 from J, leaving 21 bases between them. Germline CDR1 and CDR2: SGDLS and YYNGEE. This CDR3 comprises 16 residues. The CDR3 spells CASSLRGDRSLGELFF. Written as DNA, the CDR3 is TGTGCCAGCAGTCTCCGGGGGGACAGGTCCCTCGGGGAGCTGTTTTTT.

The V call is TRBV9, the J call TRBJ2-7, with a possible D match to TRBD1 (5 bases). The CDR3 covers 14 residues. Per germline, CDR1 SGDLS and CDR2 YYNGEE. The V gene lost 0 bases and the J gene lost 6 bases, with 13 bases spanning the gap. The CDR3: CASSVAGSDPEQYF. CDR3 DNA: TGTGCCAGCAGCGTAGCAGGGTCAGATCCCGAGCAGTACTTC.

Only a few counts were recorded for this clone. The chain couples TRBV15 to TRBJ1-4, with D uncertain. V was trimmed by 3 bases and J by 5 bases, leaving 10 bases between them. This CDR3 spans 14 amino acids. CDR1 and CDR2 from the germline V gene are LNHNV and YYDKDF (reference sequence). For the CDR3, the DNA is TGTGCCACCAGCAGGCAACACCCCAATGAAAAACTGTTTTTT. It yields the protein CATSRQHPNEKLFF.

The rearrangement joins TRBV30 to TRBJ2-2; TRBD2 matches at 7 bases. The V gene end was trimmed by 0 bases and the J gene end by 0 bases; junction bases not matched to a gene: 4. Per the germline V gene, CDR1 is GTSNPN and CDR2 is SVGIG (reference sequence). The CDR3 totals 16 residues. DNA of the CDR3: TGTGCCTGGAGTGTTCCGGCGGGGGCGAACACCGGGGAGCTGTTTTTT. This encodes CAWSVPAGANTGELFF.

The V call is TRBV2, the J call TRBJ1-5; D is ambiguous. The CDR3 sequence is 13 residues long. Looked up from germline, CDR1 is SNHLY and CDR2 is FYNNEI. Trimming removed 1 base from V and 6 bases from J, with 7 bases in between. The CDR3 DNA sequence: TGTGCCAGCAGTGAAGTGAAAAGTCAGCCCCAGCATTTT. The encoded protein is CASSEVKSQPQHF.

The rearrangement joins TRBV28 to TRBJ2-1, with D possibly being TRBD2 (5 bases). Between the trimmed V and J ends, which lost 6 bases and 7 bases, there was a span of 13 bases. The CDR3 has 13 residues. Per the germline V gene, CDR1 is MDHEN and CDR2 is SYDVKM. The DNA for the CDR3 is TGTGCCAGCAGCCGCACCCCGGGGAATGAGCAGTTCTTC. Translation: CASSRTPGNEQFF.

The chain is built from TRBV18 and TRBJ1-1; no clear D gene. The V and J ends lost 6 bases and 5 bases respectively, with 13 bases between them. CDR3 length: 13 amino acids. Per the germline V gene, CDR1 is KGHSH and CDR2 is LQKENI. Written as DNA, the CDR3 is TGTGCCAGCTCCCGAGGAGCGGGGACTGAAGCTTTCTTT. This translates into CASSRGAGTEAFF.

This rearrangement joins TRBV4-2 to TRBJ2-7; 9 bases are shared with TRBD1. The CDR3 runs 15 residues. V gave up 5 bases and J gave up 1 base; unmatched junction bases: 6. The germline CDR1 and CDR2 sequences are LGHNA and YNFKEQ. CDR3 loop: CASSAPGQGSYEQYF. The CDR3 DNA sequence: TGTGCCAGCAGCGCACCGGGACAGGGATCCTACGAGCAGTACTTC.

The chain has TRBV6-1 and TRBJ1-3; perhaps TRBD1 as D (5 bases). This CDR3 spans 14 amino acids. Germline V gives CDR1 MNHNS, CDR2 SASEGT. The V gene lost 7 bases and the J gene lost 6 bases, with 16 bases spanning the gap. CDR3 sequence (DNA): TGTGCCAGCACTATCCGGGGCCAGCCAAACACCATATATTTT. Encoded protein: CASTIRGQPNTIYF.

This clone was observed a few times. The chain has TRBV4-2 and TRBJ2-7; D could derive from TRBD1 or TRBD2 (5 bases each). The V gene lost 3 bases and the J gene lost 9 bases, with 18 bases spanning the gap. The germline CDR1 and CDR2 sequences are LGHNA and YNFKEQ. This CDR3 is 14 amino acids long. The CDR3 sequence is CASSQDPGTWRQYF. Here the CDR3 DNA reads TGTGCCAGCAGCCAGGATCCCGGGACCTGGAGGCAGTACTTC.

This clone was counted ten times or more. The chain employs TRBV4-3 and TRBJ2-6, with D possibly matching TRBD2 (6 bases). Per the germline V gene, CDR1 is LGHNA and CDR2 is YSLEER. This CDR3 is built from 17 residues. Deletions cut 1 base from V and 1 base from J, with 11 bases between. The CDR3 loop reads CASSQGAGSSGANVLTF. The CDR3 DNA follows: TGCGCCAGCAGCCAAGGCGCGGGGAGTTCTGGGGCCAACGTCCTGACTTTC.

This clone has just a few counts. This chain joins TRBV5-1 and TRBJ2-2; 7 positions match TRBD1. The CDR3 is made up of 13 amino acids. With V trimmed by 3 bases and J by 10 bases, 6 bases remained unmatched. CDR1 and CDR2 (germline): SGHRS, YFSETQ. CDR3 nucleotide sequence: TGCGCCAGCAGCTCGGGACAGAGACCGGAGCTGTTTTTT. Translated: CASSSGQRPELFF.

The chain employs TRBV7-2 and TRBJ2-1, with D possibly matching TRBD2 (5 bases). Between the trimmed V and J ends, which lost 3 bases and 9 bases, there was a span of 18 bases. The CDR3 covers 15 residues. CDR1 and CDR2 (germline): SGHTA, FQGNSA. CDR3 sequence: CASSFARRRLGEQFF. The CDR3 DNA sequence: TGTGCCAGCAGCTTCGCACGGCGGAGGCTCGGTGAGCAGTTCTTC.

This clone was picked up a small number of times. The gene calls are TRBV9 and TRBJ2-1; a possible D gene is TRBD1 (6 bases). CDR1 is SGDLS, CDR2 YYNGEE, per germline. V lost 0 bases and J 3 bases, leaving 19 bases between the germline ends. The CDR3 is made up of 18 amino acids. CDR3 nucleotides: TGTGCCAGCAGCGTAGATCATCCCCGGCCAGGGGTCTACAATGAGCAGTTCTTC. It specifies CASSVDHPRPGVYNEQFF. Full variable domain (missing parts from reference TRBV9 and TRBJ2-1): DSGVTQTPKHLITATGQRVTLRCSPRSGDLSVYWYQQSLDQGLQFLIQYYNGEERAKGNILERFSAQQFPDLHSELNLSSLELGDSALYFCASSVDHPRPGVYNEQFFGPGTRLTVL.

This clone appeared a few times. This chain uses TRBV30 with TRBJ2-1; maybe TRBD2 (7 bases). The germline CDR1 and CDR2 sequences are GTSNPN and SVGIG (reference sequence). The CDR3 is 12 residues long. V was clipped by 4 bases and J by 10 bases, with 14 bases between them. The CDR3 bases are TGTGCCTGGACTAGCGGAGGGGGAGAGCAGTTCTTC. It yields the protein CAWTSGGGEQFF.

The CDR3 DNA reads TGTGCCAGCAGTCCAAGTGGGGGGCCGGGAGAGACCCAGTACTTC. Protein product: CASSPSGGPGETQYF. The chain joins TRBV6-5 to TRBJ2-5; either TRBD1 or TRBD2 may fit D (6 bases each). The CDR3 contains 15 residues. Germline loops: CDR1 MNHEY, CDR2 SVGAGI. V shed 5 bases and J shed 4 bases, with 17 bases lying between them.

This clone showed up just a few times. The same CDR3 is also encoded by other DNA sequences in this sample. CDR3 sequence: CASSLGGNTIYF. The CDR3 DNA is TGTGCCAGCAGCCTCGGTGGAAACACCATATATTTT. This chain joins TRBV28 and TRBJ1-3; unclear D gene. The V gene lost 6 bases and the J gene lost 3 bases, with 6 bases spanning the gap. Germline assignment: CDR1 MDHEN and CDR2 SYDVKM. This CDR3 contains 12 residues.

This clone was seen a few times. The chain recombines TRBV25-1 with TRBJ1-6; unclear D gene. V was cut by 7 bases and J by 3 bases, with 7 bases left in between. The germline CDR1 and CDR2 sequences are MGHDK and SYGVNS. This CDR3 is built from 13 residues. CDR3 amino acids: CASTNHYNSPLHF. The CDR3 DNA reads TGTGCCAGCACGAATCACTATAATTCACCCCTCCACTTT.